The clone carrying this TCR beta chain was found once. Its antigen is not known. Data came from immunoSEQ multiplex PCR; TCRdb stores just in-frame clones and leaves some out. The sample has some 27,000 clones; approximately 90% are singletons. This record belongs to a study of T cells in localized non-small cell lung cancer. Trimming took 3 bases from V and 5 from J; bases not matched to a gene: 3. Per the germline V gene, CDR1 is SGDLS and CDR2 is YYNGEE. The CDR3 contains 13 residues. Study outcomes and limitations: Adjacent lung exhibited a median of about 56 among the 100 most abundant tumor clones. Adjacent uninvolved lung tissue had the highest T cell clonality, exceeding tumor. One tumor region alone was sequenced, and heterogeneity therefore remains possible. In the blood, greater T cell density corresponded to longer overall survival.

The starting material was peripheral blood, obtained before any cancer treatment. The chain recombines TRBV9 with TRBJ2-5; 8 bases match TRBD2. This sequence was found in a woman aged 18 to 55 with stage I lung adenocarcinoma. CDR3 nucleotide sequence: TGTGCCAGCAGCGAGGGACTAGACGAGACCCAGTACTTC. Translating it yields CASSEGLDETQYF.